This passage covers 21 T cell receptor beta chains from one sample sequenced in a study of shared clonotypes between healthy human individuals. Generated by immunoSEQ multiplex PCR, the TCRdb table keeps only in-frame clones and is missing some. The data show some 2,100,000 clones, with approximately 94% seen just once and roughly 0.13% held by the top ten. Input material: naive CD4+ T cells sorted from blood. Subset specified: CD45RA+ positively selected. All receptors derive from a young man in good health.

This chain links TRBV6-1 with TRBJ1-3; no firm D call. V was pared by 7 bases and J by 0 bases, with 13 bases between. Per germline, CDR1 MNHNS and CDR2 SASEGT. The CDR3 consists of 15 residues. The CDR3 spells CASTSERSSGNTIYF. In nucleotides, the CDR3 is TGTGCCAGCACCTCGGAACGGAGCTCTGGAAACACCATATATTTT.

This rearrangement joins TRBV4-1 to TRBJ1-4; no clear D gene. V was shortened by 3 bases and J by 0 bases, with 5 bases between the two germline ends. Germline CDR1 reads MGHRA; CDR2 reads YSYEKL. The CDR3 runs to 14 residues. The CDR3 loop reads CASSHTTTNEKLFF. The CDR3 DNA sequence: TGCGCCAGCAGCCATACCACAACTAATGAAAAACTGTTTTTT.

The chain combines TRBV5-6 with TRBJ2-7; D is perhaps TRBD1 (6 bases). The V end lost 7 bases, the J end lost 0 bases, and 17 bases lay between the germline ends. CDR3 length: 15 residues. Germline V CDR1 and CDR2: SGHDT, YYEEEE. In DNA, the CDR3 is TGTGCCAGCGGCGTTTGGGGGCTTTTCTCCTACGAGCAGTACTTC. Translation: CASGVWGLFSYEQYF.

The chain links TRBV7-9 to TRBJ1-4; D not certain. The ends were cut back, 3 bases at V and 3 bases at J, with 8 bases in the middle. CDR3 length equals 14 residues. CDR1 SEHNR and CDR2 FQNEAQ come from the germline V gene (reference sequence). The CDR3 DNA follows: TGTGCCAGCAGCTTGTCGCGATCTAATGAAAAACTGTTTTTT. The encoded protein is CASSLSRSNEKLFF.

In regard to this clone: Other nucleotide sequences from this sample produce the same CDR3. The chain carries TRBV9 and TRBJ2-3, with D possibly TRBD1 on 6 matching bases. Trimming cost V 0 bases and J 4 bases, with 12 bases left between them. Germline V CDR1 and CDR2: SGDLS, YYNGEE. The CDR3 is made up of 15 amino acids. In nucleotides, the CDR3 is TGTGCCAGCAGCGTAGGGGGGCGTGGGGCAGATACGCAGTATTTT. This codes for CASSVGGRGADTQYF. Supplemented by reference TRBV9 and TRBJ2-3, the full variable domain reads DSGVTQTPKHLITATGQRVTLRCSPRSGDLSVYWYQQSLDQGLQFLIQYYNGEERAKGNILERFSAQQFPDLHSELNLSSLELGDSALYFCASSVGGRGADTQYFGPGTRLTVL.

The chain is built from TRBV7-9 and TRBJ1-1; D is unresolved. The germline V and J ends were trimmed by 1 base and 3 bases, with 15 bases remaining between them. The germline V gene encodes CDR1 SEHNR and CDR2 FQNEAQ (reference sequence). The CDR3 extends over 16 amino acids. CDR3 protein: CASSLDLALEYTEAFF. The CDR3 nucleotides read TGTGCCAGCAGCTTAGACCTCGCCTTGGAATACACTGAAGCTTTCTTT.

The V gene is TRBV7-2, the J gene TRBJ1-6; D gene ambiguous. V lost 5 bases and J 7 bases, leaving 15 bases between the germline ends. From germline, CDR1 is SGHTA and CDR2 FQGNSA. CDR3 length: 15 residues. CDR3 loop: CASSLVVTGNSPLHF. The CDR3 nucleotides are TGTGCCAGCAGCCTAGTGGTGACGGGAAATTCACCCCTCCACTTT.

In DNA form, the CDR3 reads TGTGCCAGCAGCTTAGGTGCCGTCCACTACGAGCAGTACTTC. This sequence encodes CASSLGAVHYEQYF. J is TRBJ2-7 and V is TRBV7-9; D not resolved. CDR1 SEHNR and CDR2 FQNEAQ come from the germline V gene (reference sequence). The V gene lost 1 base and the J gene lost 3 bases, with 10 bases spanning the gap. The CDR3 has 14 amino acids.

CDR3 amino acids: CASSQWDRGSYEQYF. CDR3 DNA sequence: TGTGCCAGCAGCCAGTGGGACAGGGGCTCCTACGAGCAGTACTTC. V usage is TRBV11-2 and J usage is TRBJ2-7, with TRBD1 matching over 10 bases. The CDR3 runs to 15 residues. The junction had 4 bases not matched to a gene; V was cut back by 5 bases and J by 0 bases. CDR1 and CDR2 (germline): SGHAT, FQNNGV.

This chain connects TRBV27 to TRBJ1-5, with 7 bases lining up with TRBD1. CDR1 and CDR2 (germline): MNHEY, SMNVEV (reference sequence). This CDR3 is built from 15 residues. V shed 5 bases, J shed 2 bases, and the junction held 6 bases outside the gene matches. CDR3 bases: TGTGCCAGCAGTGCACGACAGGGAGGCAATCAGCCCCAGCATTTT. It codes for CASSARQGGNQPQHF.

Comments on this clone: The same CDR3 arises from other DNA sequences in this sample as well. The rearrangement joins TRBV2 to TRBJ2-2; D uncertain. Looked up from germline, CDR1 is SNHLY and CDR2 is FYNNEI. The V end was cut by 8 bases, the J end by 5 bases, with 6 bases between. The CDR3 loop spans 11 amino acids. The CDR3 region is CASRRTGELFF. The DNA of the CDR3 is TGTGCCAGCCGAAGGACCGGGGAGCTGTTTTTT.

The chain couples TRBV4-3 to TRBJ1-4; 7 bases are shared with TRBD1. The germline gives CDR1 LGHNA, CDR2 YSLEER. Trimming removed 6 bases from V and 6 bases from J; junction bases left unmatched: 10. The CDR3 runs to 15 residues. The CDR3: CASSRRGTVDEKLFF. The CDR3 DNA is TGCGCCAGCAGTCGGCGCGGGACAGTAGATGAAAAACTGTTTTTT.

About this clone: The sample contains more than one DNA sequence encoding this CDR3. The CDR3 spells CASSLPGGYGYTF. The CDR3 DNA reads as TGTGCCAGCAGTCTCCCAGGGGGATATGGCTACACCTTC. This rearrangement joins TRBV28 to TRBJ1-2; TRBD1 aligns across 7 bases. J was trimmed by 5 bases and V by 5 bases; bases with no gene match: 5. Germline-derived CDR1 and CDR2 are MDHEN and SYDVKM. The CDR3 covers 13 residues.

This sequence joins TRBV7-2 and TRBJ2-2; D unclear. V lost 1 base and J lost 9, with 12 bases in between. This CDR3 contains 14 residues. CDR1 is SGHTA and CDR2 is FQGNSA in the germline V gene. CDR3 in DNA: TGTGCCAGCAGCTTAGTTGTCGCCGGTAGGGAGCTGTTTTTT. Translation: CASSLVVAGRELFF.

V gene TRBV7-9 combines with J gene TRBJ2-3; no clear D gene. This CDR3 comprises 16 residues. Germline V CDR1 and CDR2: SEHNR, FQNEAQ (reference sequence). With 2 bases removed from V and 1 base from J, the gap between germline ends came to 13 bases. The CDR3 region is CASSLSEILGTDTQYF. In DNA, the CDR3 is TGTGCCAGCAGCTTATCAGAGATTCTGGGCACAGATACGCAGTATTTT.

V and J are TRBV11-2 and TRBJ2-3, with a tentative D call TRBD2 (6 bases). Germline CDR1 SGHAT, CDR2 FQNNGV. There are 15 residues in the CDR3. V was shortened by 3 bases and J by 1 base, with 11 bases between the two germline ends. This CDR3 reads CASSFVGSGTDTQYF. DNA of the CDR3: TGTGCCAGCAGCTTTGTCGGGAGTGGCACAGATACGCAGTATTTT. The full variable domain, in which reference TRBV11-2 and TRBJ2-3 provide the parts outside the CDR3, is EAGVAQSPRYKIIEKRQSVAFWCNPISGHATLYWYQQILGQGPKLLIQFQNNGVVDDSQLPKDRFSAERLKGVDSTLKIQPAKLEDSAVYLCASSFVGSGTDTQYFGPGTRLTVL.

This chain links TRBV6-1 with TRBJ2-7, with 8 bases lining up with TRBD2. V trimming: 4 bases; J trimming: 1 base; junction bases outside the gene matches: 3. Per the germline V gene, CDR1 is MNHNS and CDR2 is SASEGT. This CDR3 comprises 14 residues. The CDR3: CASSVIAGSYEQYF. DNA for the CDR3: TGTGCCAGCAGTGTGATAGCGGGGTCCTACGAGCAGTACTTC.

The chain is built from TRBV27 and TRBJ1-1; a weak D match, TRBD1 (5 bases). CDR3 length: 14 residues. CDR1 MNHEY and CDR2 SMNVEV come from the germline V gene (reference sequence). The V end lost 3 bases, the J end lost 2 bases, and 10 bases lay between the germline ends. The CDR3 DNA follows: TGTGCCAGCAGTTTTGCAGGGCTTAACACTGAAGCTTTCTTT. Residues: CASSFAGLNTEAFF.

The V call is TRBV20-1, the J call TRBJ1-2; D is ambiguous. V lost 6 bases to trimming and J lost 7 bases, with 9 bases between them. The CDR3 has 10 residues. The V gene's germline CDR1 is DFQATT and CDR2 SNEGSKA (reference sequence). In DNA, the CDR3 is TGCAGTGCGCTAAGTCCTGGCTACACCTTC. Translation gives CSALSPGYTF.

The rearrangement joins TRBV5-1 to TRBJ2-4; TRBD1 matches at 9 bases. Germline loops: CDR1 SGHRS, CDR2 YFSETQ. The CDR3 has 16 amino acids. V dropped 0 bases and J dropped 8; count of bases not matched to a gene: 9. Here the CDR3 DNA reads TGCGCCAGCAGCTTGGGGGACAGGGTAACGTCTGACATTCAGTACTTC. As protein: CASSLGDRVTSDIQYF. Looking up the rest from reference TRBV5-1 and TRBJ2-4 gives the full variable domain: KAGVTQTPRYLIKTRGQQVTLSCSPISGHRSVSWYQQTPGQGLQFLFEYFSETQRNKGNFPGRFSGRQFSNSRSEMNVSTLELGDSALYLCASSLGDRVTSDIQYFGAGTRLSVL.

The V and J genes are TRBV9 and TRBJ1-5; D is unresolved. The CDR3 covers 15 residues. Between the trimmed V and J ends, which lost 0 bases and 4 bases, there was a span of 11 bases. CDR1 is SGDLS and CDR2 is YYNGEE in the germline V gene. The CDR3, as DNA: TGTGCCAGCAGCGTAGGTGTGGCGGGGAATCAGCCCCAGCATTTT. Protein sequence: CASSVGVAGNQPQHF.